This T cell receptor (beta chain) is from a study of shared clonotypes between healthy human individuals. Looking at the study overall: Donors were a couple of women and a few men aged 18 to 49. There were three CD4 naive, three CD4 memory, two CD8 naive and one CD8 memory plates per donor. Study observations and caveats: Non-shared clonotypes showed lower generation probabilities than clonotypes common to all four donors.

To note about this clone: Its antigen is currently unknown.

The CDR3 sequence is 19 residues long. V was clipped by 2 bases and J by 3 bases; unmatched bases: 11. Looked up from germline, CDR1 is SGHRS and CDR2 is YFSETQ. Study processing details: ImmunoSEQ supplied junction-only sequences lacking quality scores, so filtering was different. Assay: immunoSEQ multiplex PCR; the TCRdb copy retains only in-frame clones and omits some. That table furnishes V, J and clone size, whereas the DNA furnished D and trimming. Of millions of clones in the sample, more than 80% are singletons; the top ten hold 0.35% to 0.5%. This clonotype was obtained from a man aged 18 to 30 in good health. Some clones in this sample may be carry-over from other donors' samples. V is TRBV5-1 and J is TRBJ2-3, with TRBD2 matching 14 bases. The sequenced sample was naive CD4+ T cells from PBMCs. Subset given: CD45RA+ positively selected. CDR3 residues: CASSFGLAGGVGGTDTQYF. CDR3 DNA sequence: TGCGCCAGCAGCTTCGGACTAGCGGGAGGAGTGGGAGGGACAGATACGCAGTATTTT.